These T cell receptor beta chains were read from a single sample in a study of cytomegalovirus exposure and HLA in healthy donors. Clones were read by immunoSEQ multiplex PCR, and TCRdb kept only the in-frame ones, dropping some. The sample includes 96,000 or so clones, under 85% seen only once; the top ten take over 12%. The material sequenced was PBMCs. These TCRs come from an older woman in good health and CMV-seropositive. The CDR3 runs from the conserved cysteine through the conserved F or W. D genes are given only for firm matches. The size entry is marked missing in some rows and otherwise reads once, few, many or a size class.

clone size	V gene	J gene	D gene	CDR3 DNA	CDR3 protein
NA	TRBV5-6	TRBJ2-1	NA	TGTGCCGGCGGGTGGGGTGGCAGAGTTTACAATGAGCAGTTCTTC	CAGGWGGRVYNEQFF
NA	TRBV6-5	TRBJ1-2	NA	TGTGCCAGCAGTTCCTCCCAGGGGCCTTGGGGCTACACCTTC	CASSSSQGPWGYTF
NA	TRBV12-5	TRBJ2-7	NA	TGTGCTAGTGGTTTGGGGCCGACCTACGAGCAGTACTTC	CASGLGPTYEQYF
NA	TRBV30	TRBJ1-6	NA	TGTGCCTGTTCTCTTCGGGGTTCACCCCTCCACTTT	CACSLRGSPLHF
NA	TRBV19	TRBJ1-5	TRBD1	TGTGCCAGTAGTAAAGGGACAGGGAATCAGCCCCAGCATTTT	CASSKGTGNQPQHF
NA	TRBV5-8	TRBJ2-7	TRBD1	TGTGCCAGCAGCCCGACAGGGCCATCCTACGAGCAGTACTTC	CASSPTGPSYEQYF
few	TRBV10-1	TRBJ1-3	TRBD1	TGCGCCAGCAGTCAGGAGACAGGGGCTGGAAACACCATATATTTT	CASSQETGAGNTIYF
NA	TRBV7-9	TRBJ2-5	TRBD2	TGTTCCAGCAGCTCGGGACTAGCGGGGGGCCAAGAGACCCAGTACTTC	CSSSSGLAGGQETQYF
once	TRBV9	TRBJ2-2	TRBD2	TGTGCCAGCAGCGTTCGACTAGCGGGGAACACCGGGGAGCTGTTTTTT	CASSVRLAGNTGELFF
NA	TRBV20-1	TRBJ2-1	NA	TGCAGTGCACCGGACACCAAAGAGCAGTTCTTC	CSAPDTKEQFF
NA	TRBV5-4	TRBJ1-3	TRBD1	TGTGCCAGCAGCTTGGGGGGACAGCTCTCTGGAAACACCATATATTTT	CASSLGGQLSGNTIYF
NA	TRBV28	TRBJ2-4	TRBD1	TGTGCCAGCAGTTACTCAGGGGGCCCCAAAAACATTCAGTACTTC	CASSYSGGPKNIQYF
NA	TRBV6-5	TRBJ1-5	TRBD1	TGTGCCAGCAGCCGGACAGGTGGAAATCAGCCCCAGCATTTT	CASSRTGGNQPQHF
NA	TRBV27	TRBJ1-6	NA	TGTGCCAGCAGTTTCTATGGTAATTCACCCCTCCACTTT	CASSFYGNSPLHF
NA	TRBV27	TRBJ2-3	NA	TGTGCCAGCAGTCCGGGAGGGGCAGGGGGTAGGAATACGCAGTATTTT	CASSPGGAGGRNTQYF
few	TRBV6-4	TRBJ2-5	TRBD2	TGTGCCAGCAGTGACCCTTTAGCGGCGGGGGTAGGAGAGACCCAGTACTTC	CASSDPLAAGVGETQYF
once	TRBV6-5	TRBJ2-5	NA	TGTGCCAGCAGTTACGCCGACAGACAAGAGACCCAGTACTTC	CASSYADRQETQYF
NA	TRBV5-4	TRBJ1-5	NA	TGTGCCAGCAGCTCCGGCGGAGGCAATCAGCCCCAGCATTTT	CASSSGGGNQPQHF
NA	TRBV28	TRBJ2-2	TRBD1	TGTGCCAGCAGTTCGGACAGGGGGACCGGGGAGCTGTTTTTT	CASSSDRGTGELFF
few	TRBV6-1	TRBJ2-7	TRBD2	TGTGCCAGCGGGGGGAGCGGGAGGTTCAACGAGCAGTACTTC	CASGGSGRFNEQYF
NA	TRBV29-1	TRBJ2-3	NA	TGCAGCGTTGTCAGGGGTAGCACAGATACGCAGTATTTT	CSVVRGSTDTQYF
NA	TRBV6-4	TRBJ2-5	TRBD2	TGTGCCAGCAGTGACTCCCGGCTAGCGGGAGAAGAGACCCAGTACTTC	CASSDSRLAGEETQYF
NA	TRBV19	TRBJ1-1	TRBD1	TGTGCCAGTACGGACAGGGGGGACACTGAAGCTTTCTTT	CASTDRGDTEAFF
NA	TRBV7-8	TRBJ1-1	NA	TGTGCCAGCAGCTTGATTCCTATGAACACTGAAGCTTTCTTT	CASSLIPMNTEAFF
few	TRBV2	TRBJ2-2	NA	TGTGCCAGGGAGGGACAGACTACCGGGGAGCTGTTTTTT	CAREGQTTGELFF
few	TRBV11-2	TRBJ2-7	NA	TGTGCCAGCAGCTTAGTTCAAGGGAGTGACAAACCCTACGAGCAGTACTTC	CASSLVQGSDKPYEQYF
NA	TRBV7-9	TRBJ1-1	TRBD1	TGTTCCAGCAGCTTGTCCTCAGGGGGCTGGACTGAAGCTTTCTTT	CSSSLSSGGWTEAFF
NA	TRBV19	TRBJ1-5	TRBD1	TGTGCCAGTAGTATAGCAGGGGCAGGGGGTCGGCCCCAGCATTTT	CASSIAGAGGRPQHF
NA	TRBV27	TRBJ1-1	NA	TGTGCCATCCCGGGGGGGGACGGTGAAGCTTTCTTT	CAIPGGDGEAFF
NA	TRBV7-3	TRBJ2-2	TRBD2	TGTGCCAGCAGCTTATGGGGACTAGCGGGAGCTTTAACCGGGGAGCTGTTTTTT	CASSLWGLAGALTGELFF
NA	TRBV7-6	TRBJ2-7	NA	TGTGCCAGCAGCTTATCGGGGTATAACTACGAGCAGTACTTC	CASSLSGYNYEQYF
NA	TRBV23-1	TRBJ1-1	NA	TGCGCCAGCAGTCAATCGGGGGCTCCCGAAGCTTTCTTT	CASSQSGAPEAFF
NA	TRBV18	TRBJ1-2	NA	TGTGCCAGCTCACCCTCAGATTCCTATGGCTACACCTTC	CASSPSDSYGYTF
once	TRBV19	TRBJ2-1	TRBD2	TGTGCCAGCGCCAAGGGGTCTAGCGGGAGACACAATGAGCAGTTCTTC	CASAKGSSGRHNEQFF
NA	TRBV19	TRBJ2-1	TRBD2	TGTGCCAGTAGTATACCTAGCGGCTCCTACAATGAGCAGTTCTTC	CASSIPSGSYNEQFF
NA	TRBV5-4	TRBJ2-1	NA	TGTGCCAGCAGCTTAGGCGGCGGGCGATACGAGCAGTTCTTC	CASSLGGGRYEQFF
NA	TRBV19	TRBJ1-1	NA	TGTGCCAGTAGAACCGGACAGACCATGAACACTGAAGCTTTCTTT	CASRTGQTMNTEAFF
few	TRBV9	TRBJ2-7	NA	TGTGCCAGCAGCGTAGGGCGGGAAGCTACCTACGAGCAGTACTTC	CASSVGREATYEQYF
NA	TRBV15	TRBJ2-6	NA	TGTGCCACCAGCAGAGATAAGAGGGTCTCTGGGGCCAACGTCCTGACTTTC	CATSRDKRVSGANVLTF
NA	TRBV5-1	TRBJ1-4	NA	TGCGCCAGCAGGTGGGGGAGGTCCGGTGAAAAACTGTTTTTT	CASRWGRSGEKLFF
NA	TRBV27	TRBJ2-1	NA	TGTGCCAGCAGTCCACACACAGATTACAATGAGCAGTTCTTC	CASSPHTDYNEQFF